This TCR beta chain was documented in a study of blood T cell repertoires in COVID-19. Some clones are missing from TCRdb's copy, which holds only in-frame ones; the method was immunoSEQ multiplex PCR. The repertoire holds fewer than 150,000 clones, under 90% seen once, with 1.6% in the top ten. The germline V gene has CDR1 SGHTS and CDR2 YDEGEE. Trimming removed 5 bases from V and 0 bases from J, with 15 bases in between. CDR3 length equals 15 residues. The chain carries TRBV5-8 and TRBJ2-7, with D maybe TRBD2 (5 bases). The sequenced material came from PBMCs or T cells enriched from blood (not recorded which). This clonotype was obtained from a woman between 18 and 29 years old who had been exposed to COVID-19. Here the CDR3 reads CASSFETGSSYEQYF. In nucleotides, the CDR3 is TGTGCCAGCAGTTTTGAGACTGGGAGCTCCTACGAGCAGTACTTC.